The 13 T cell receptor beta chains below come from one sample, sequenced in a study of shared clonotypes between healthy human individuals. The repertoire was sequenced with immunoSEQ multiplex PCR; TCRdb's copy has only in-frame clones and lacks some. The sample lists some 2,000,000 clones; 85% to 95% were seen once. Sequencing input: naive CD4+ T cells sorted from blood. Subset meaning: CD45RA+ positively selected. These receptors all stem from a man younger than 35 in good health.

This rearrangement joins TRBV9 to TRBJ1-1, with D tentatively TRBD1 (5 bases). The CDR3 has 14 residues. Germline loops: CDR1 SGDLS, CDR2 YYNGEE. V was cut by 5 bases and J by 4 bases, with 15 bases left in between. CDR3 sequence reads: CASRAHGGATEAFF. The CDR3 DNA is TGTGCCAGCAGAGCCCATGGGGGAGCCACTGAAGCTTTCTTT.

The CDR3 reads CASSVGLASGQETQYF. The CDR3 coding sequence is TGTGCCAGCAGCGTAGGTCTGGCTAGCGGACAAGAGACCCAGTACTTC. This chain connects TRBV9 to TRBJ2-5, with 7 bases lining up with TRBD2. The CDR3 is 16 amino acids. The junction had 7 bases not matched to a gene; V was cut back by 0 bases and J by 2 bases. CDR1 SGDLS and CDR2 YYNGEE come from the germline V gene. The full variable domain, completed using reference TRBV9 and TRBJ2-5, is DSGVTQTPKHLITATGQRVTLRCSPRSGDLSVYWYQQSLDQGLQFLIQYYNGEERAKGNILERFSAQQFPDLHSELNLSSLELGDSALYFCASSVGLASGQETQYFGPGTRLLVL.

The V and J genes are TRBV11-2 and TRBJ2-7; maybe TRBD1 (6 bases). Trimming cost V 5 bases and J 2 bases, with 13 bases left between them. Germline V gene sequence: CDR1 SGHAT, CDR2 FQNNGV. The CDR3 runs to 14 residues. CDR3 loop: CASSGPHRAYEQYF. CDR3 DNA sequence: TGTGCCAGCAGCGGACCGCACAGGGCCTACGAGCAGTACTTC.

This chain uses TRBV9 with TRBJ2-5; 7 nucleotides agree with TRBD2. The V gene end was trimmed by 4 bases and the J gene end by 1 base; junction bases not matched to a gene: 10. Germline-derived CDR1 and CDR2 are SGDLS and YYNGEE. This CDR3 has 16 residues. The CDR3 sequence is CASSISVLASQETQYF. CDR3 DNA sequence: TGTGCCAGCAGCATAAGTGTACTAGCGTCCCAAGAGACCCAGTACTTC.

The rearrangement links TRBV10-3 to TRBJ1-1; D is perhaps TRBD1 (5 bases). In germline, CDR1 is ENHRY, CDR2 SYGVKD. Trimming removed 3 bases from V and 0 bases from J, with 14 bases in between. The CDR3 consists of 16 residues. The DNA for the CDR3 is TGTGCCATCAGTGACCCCCCCGACAGCATGAACACTGAAGCTTTCTTT. Translation: CAISDPPDSMNTEAFF.

The gene calls are TRBV10-3 and TRBJ2-3; a weak D match, TRBD2 (6 bases). In germline, CDR1 is ENHRY, CDR2 SYGVKD. V lost 10 bases to trimming and J lost 5 bases, with 19 bases between them. The CDR3 has 14 residues. The CDR3 reads CATATRLVGDTQYF. In DNA, the CDR3 is TGTGCCACCGCGACTAGGCTGGTTGGAGATACGCAGTATTTT.

The rearrangement links TRBV19 to TRBJ2-3; a weak D match, TRBD1 (5 bases). CDR3 length equals 13 residues. Trimming removed 5 bases at V and 4 bases at J, with 10 bases between. Germline V gene data show CDR1 as LNHDA and CDR2 as SQIVND (reference sequence). The CDR3 region has the DNA TGTGCCAGTAGTGACAGACCCCCAGATACGCAGTATTTT. Protein: CASSDRPPDTQYF.

V is TRBV6-5 and J is TRBJ2-7; TRBD1 might be the D (5 bases). V lost 3 bases and J 5 bases, leaving 14 bases between the germline ends. Germline V gene data show CDR1 as MNHEY and CDR2 as SVGAGI. The CDR3 is made up of 14 amino acids. CDR3 residues: CASSYEQGRNEQYF. CDR3 DNA: TGTGCCAGCAGTTATGAGCAGGGTCGAAACGAGCAGTACTTC.

V is TRBV6-6 and J is TRBJ2-1, with D uncertain. The length of the CDR3 is 13 residues. V was shortened by 8 bases and J by 1 base, with 9 bases between the two germline ends. The germline V gene has CDR1 MNHNY and CDR2 SVGAGI (reference sequence). CDR3 in amino acids: CASVTVSYNEQFF. The CDR3 bases are TGTGCCAGCGTGACTGTGTCCTACAATGAGCAGTTCTTC.

The gene calls are TRBV28 and TRBJ1-5, with 8 nucleotides matching TRBD1. Germline CDR1 MDHEN, CDR2 SYDVKM. Unmatched junction bases numbered 22, after V lost 8 bases and J lost 7 bases. This CDR3 comprises 18 residues. CDR3 protein: CASSPAWGTRGLEQPQHF. CDR3 nucleotide sequence: TGTGCCAGCTCCCCAGCATGGGGGACCAGGGGGCTAGAACAGCCCCAGCATTTT. Together with reference TRBV28 and TRBJ1-5, the CDR3 gives the full variable domain: DVKVTQSSRYLVKRTGEKVFLECVQDMDHENMFWYRQDPGLGLRLIYFSYDVKMKEKGDIPEGYSVSREKKERFSLILESASTNQTSMYLCASSPAWGTRGLEQPQHFGDGTRLSIL.

On this clone itself: The same CDR3 can be traced to other DNA sequences in this sample. The rearrangement uses TRBV5-6 and TRBJ1-4; no definite D call. The CDR3 extends over 14 amino acids. The V end lost 4 bases, the J end lost 2 bases, and 9 bases lay between the germline ends. Germline V gene data show CDR1 as SGHDT and CDR2 as YYEEEE. The DNA of the CDR3 is TGTGCCAGCAGCCCCGCTGGGACTAATGAAAAACTGTTTTTT. Amino acid sequence: CASSPAGTNEKLFF.

The chain is built from TRBV6-5 and TRBJ1-1; D perhaps matches TRBD1 (6 bases). Germline V gene sequence: CDR1 MNHEY, CDR2 SVGAGI. Deletions cut 2 bases from V and 1 base from J, with 11 bases between. There are 15 residues in the CDR3. The CDR3 DNA sequence: TGTGCCAGCAGTTACGGGGGCAGGGCGAACACTGAAGCTTTCTTT. Translation gives CASSYGGRANTEAFF.

CDR3 protein: CASSLQGVAGNTIYF. The CDR3 bases are TGTGCCAGCAGCCTACAGGGGGTAGCTGGAAACACCATATATTTT. This chain uses TRBV6-5 with TRBJ1-3, with 8 bases identical to TRBD1. The germline V gene has CDR1 MNHEY and CDR2 SVGAGI. V dropped 6 bases and J dropped 2; count of bases not matched to a gene: 6. The CDR3 is 15 amino acids.